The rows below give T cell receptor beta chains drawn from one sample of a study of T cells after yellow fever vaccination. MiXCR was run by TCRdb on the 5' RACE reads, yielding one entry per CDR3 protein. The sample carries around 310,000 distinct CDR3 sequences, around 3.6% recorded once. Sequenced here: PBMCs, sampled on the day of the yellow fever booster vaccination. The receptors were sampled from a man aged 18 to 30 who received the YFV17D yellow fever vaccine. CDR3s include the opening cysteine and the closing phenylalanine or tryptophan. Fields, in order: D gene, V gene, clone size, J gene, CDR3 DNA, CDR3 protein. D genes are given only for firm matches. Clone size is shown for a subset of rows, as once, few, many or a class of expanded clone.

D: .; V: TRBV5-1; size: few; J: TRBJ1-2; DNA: TGCGCCAGCAGCTTGGCCGTGGGGCAGGAGATTTTTTATGGCTACACCTTC; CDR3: CASSLAVGQEIFYGYTF
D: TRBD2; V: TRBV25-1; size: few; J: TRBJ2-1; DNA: TGTGCCAGCAGTGAATCGGGACTAGGGCGCTATGAGCAGTTCTTC; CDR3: CASSESGLGRYEQFF
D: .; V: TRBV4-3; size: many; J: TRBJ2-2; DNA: TGCGCCAGCAGCCAAGGGTTCCGGCTCTTGAACACCGGGGAGCTGTTTTTT; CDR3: CASSQGFRLLNTGELFF
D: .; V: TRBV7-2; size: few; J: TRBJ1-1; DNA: TGTGCCAGCAGCTTCGGGGGGCTCGGCGGGAAAGCTTTCTTT; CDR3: CASSFGGLGGKAFF
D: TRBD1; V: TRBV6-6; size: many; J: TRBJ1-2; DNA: TGTGCCAGCAGTGCCATACAGGGGGCGCTTGGTGGCTACACCTTC; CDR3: CASSAIQGALGGYTF
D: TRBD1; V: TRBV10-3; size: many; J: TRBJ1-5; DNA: TGTGCCGCGAGAGCCGGGACAGGGGATCAGCCCCAGCATTTT; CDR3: CAARAGTGDQPQHF
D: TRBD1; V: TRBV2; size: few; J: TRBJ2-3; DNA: TGTGCCAGCAGAGAGGACAGGCACACAGATACGCAGTATTTT; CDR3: CASREDRHTDTQYF
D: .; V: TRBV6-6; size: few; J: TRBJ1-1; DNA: TGTGCCAGCAACCCCCGGGTGGGGTTTCTTTCTGAAGCTTTCTTT; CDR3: CASNPRVGFLSEAFF
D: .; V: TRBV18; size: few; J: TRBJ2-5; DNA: TGTGCCAGCTCACCGGGCTCCACTCAGACCCAGTACTTC; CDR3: CASSPGSTQTQYF
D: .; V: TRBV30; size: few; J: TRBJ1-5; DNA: TGTGCCTGGGGGGGGGGTCCCAATCAGCCCCAGCATTTT; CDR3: CAWGGGPNQPQHF
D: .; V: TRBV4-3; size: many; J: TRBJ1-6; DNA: TGCGCCAGCAGCCAAGGCTATAGCTCCTATAATTCACCCCTCCACTTT; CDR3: CASSQGYSSYNSPLHF
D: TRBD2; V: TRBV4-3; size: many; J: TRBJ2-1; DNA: TGCGCCAGCAGCCATGCTCCACTAGCGGGGGTCTACAATGAGCAGTTCTTC; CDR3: CASSHAPLAGVYNEQFF
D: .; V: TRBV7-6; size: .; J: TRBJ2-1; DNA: TGTGCCAGCAGCGGCCGGGGAGCTGAGCAGTTCTTC; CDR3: CASSGRGAEQFF
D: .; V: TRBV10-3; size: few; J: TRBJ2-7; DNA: TGTGCCATCAGTGGGGACGGAACCTACGAGCAGTACTTC; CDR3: CAISGDGTYEQYF
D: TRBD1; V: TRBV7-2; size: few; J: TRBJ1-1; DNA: TGTGCCAGCAGCTCCCGCGGCCAGGGGGCGTTGAACACTGAAGCTTTCTTT; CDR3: CASSSRGQGALNTEAFF
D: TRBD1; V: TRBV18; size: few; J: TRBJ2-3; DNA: TGTGCCAGCTCATCGCAGGGGGTTATCACAGATACGCAGTATTTT; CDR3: CASSSQGVITDTQYF
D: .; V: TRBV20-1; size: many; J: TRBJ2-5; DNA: TGCAGTGCTAGAGGAGGGGGGCCTCGTGAGACCCAGTACTTC; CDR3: CSARGGGPRETQYF
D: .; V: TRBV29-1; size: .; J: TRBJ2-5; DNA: TGCAGCGCGACACCCAAAGAGACCCAGTACTTC; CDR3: CSATPKETQYF
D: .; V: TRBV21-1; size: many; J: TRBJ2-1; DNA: TGTGCCAGCAGCAAAGAAGGGGGTGGATCCTACAATGAGCAGTTCTTC; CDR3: CASSKEGGGSYNEQFF
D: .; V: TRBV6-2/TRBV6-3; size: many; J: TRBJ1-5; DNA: TGTGCCAGCACCCCAAGTCGGGTAGGACGGAACAATCAGCCCCAGCATTTT; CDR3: CASTPSRVGRNNQPQHF
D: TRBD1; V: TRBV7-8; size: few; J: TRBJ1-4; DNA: TGTGCCAGCAGCCCGGGACAGAGCCTGTTTTTT; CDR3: CASSPGQSLFF
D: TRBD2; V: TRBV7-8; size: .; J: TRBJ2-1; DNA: TGTGCCAGCAGCTTATTTAGTCAGCGGGGGGGCAATGAGCAGTTCTTC; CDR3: CASSLFSQRGGNEQFF
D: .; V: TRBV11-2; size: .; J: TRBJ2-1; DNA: TGTGCCAGCCGGGGTGACCTCTCCTACAATGAGCAGTTCTTC; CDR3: CASRGDLSYNEQFF
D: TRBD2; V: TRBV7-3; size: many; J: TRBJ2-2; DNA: TGTGCCAGCAGCCCCCCGGGCACTAGCGGAGCCACCGGGGAGCTGTTTTTT; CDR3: CASSPPGTSGATGELFF
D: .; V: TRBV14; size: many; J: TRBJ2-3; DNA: TGTGCCAGCAGCACCGCCGGGACGACCTTCACAGATACGCAGTATTTT; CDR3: CASSTAGTTFTDTQYF
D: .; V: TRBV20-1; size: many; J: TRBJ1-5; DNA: TGCAGTGCTATATCCGGGGCCGTAAAGAATCAGCCCCAGCATTTT; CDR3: CSAISGAVKNQPQHF
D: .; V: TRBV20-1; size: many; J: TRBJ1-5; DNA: TGCAGTGGAAGCGGGGACGGCAATCAGCCCCAGCATTTT; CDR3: CSGSGDGNQPQHF
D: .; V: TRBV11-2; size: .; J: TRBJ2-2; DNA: TGTGCCAGCAGATTAATCCGGGACACGGCGAACACCGGGGAGCTGATTTTT; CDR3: CASRLIRDTANTGELIF
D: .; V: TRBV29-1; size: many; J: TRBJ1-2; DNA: TGCAGCGTTGCCGCTGACACCGGCTACACCTTC; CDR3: CSVAADTGYTF
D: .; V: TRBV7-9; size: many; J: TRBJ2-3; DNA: TGTGCCAGCAGGCGGACGGTTGATACGCAGTATTTT; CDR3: CASRRTVDTQYF
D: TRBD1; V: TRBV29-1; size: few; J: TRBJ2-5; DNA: TGCAGCGCAAATGACAGGGGAGAGACCCAGTACTTC; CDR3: CSANDRGETQYF
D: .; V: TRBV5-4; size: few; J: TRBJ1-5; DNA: TGTGCCAGCAGCTTGGCCGATCAGCCCCAGCATTTT; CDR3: CASSLADQPQHF
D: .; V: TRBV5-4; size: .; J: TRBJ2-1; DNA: TGTGCCAGCTTCAGAGACAATGAGCAGTTCTTC; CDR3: CASFRDNEQFF
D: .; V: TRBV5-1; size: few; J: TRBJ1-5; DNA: TGCGCCAGCAGCCTGGGCCGGGGTAGCAATCAGCCCCAGCATTTT; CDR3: CASSLGRGSNQPQHF
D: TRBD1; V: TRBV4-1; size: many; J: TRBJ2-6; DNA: TGCGCCAGCAGCCAGGGACAGGTCTATACTGGGGCCAACGTCCTGACTTTC; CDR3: CASSQGQVYTGANVLTF
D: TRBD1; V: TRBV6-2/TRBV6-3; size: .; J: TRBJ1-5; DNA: TGTGCCAGCAGTTACTCACTCGACAGGGCCGATTATAGCAATCAGCCCCAGCATTTT; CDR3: CASSYSLDRADYSNQPQHF
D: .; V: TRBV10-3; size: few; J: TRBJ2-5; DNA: TGTGCCATCACCGAACAGGGCCAAGAGACCCAGTACTTC; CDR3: CAITEQGQETQYF
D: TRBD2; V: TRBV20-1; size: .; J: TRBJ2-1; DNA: TGCAGTGCTAGAGATCCGACTAGCGGGGGGAACAATGAGCAGTTCTTC; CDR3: CSARDPTSGGNNEQFF
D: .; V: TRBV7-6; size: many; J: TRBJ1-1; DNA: TGTGCCAGCAGCTTGGGGGGCGAAGACTCTGAAGCTTTCTTT; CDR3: CASSLGGEDSEAFF
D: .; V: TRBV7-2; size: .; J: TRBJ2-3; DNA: TGTGCCAGCAGCCGGCCCTACCCCCATACGCAGTATTTT; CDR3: CASSRPYPHTQYF
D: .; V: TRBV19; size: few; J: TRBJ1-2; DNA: TGTGCCAGTAGTGTCGACACCTATGGCTACACCTTC; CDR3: CASSVDTYGYTF
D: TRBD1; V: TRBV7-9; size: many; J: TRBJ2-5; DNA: TGTGCCAGCAGCTTGGGGACAGGGCCAAGAGTGGCCCAGTACTTC; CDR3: CASSLGTGPRVAQYF
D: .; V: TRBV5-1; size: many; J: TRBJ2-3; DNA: TGCGCCAGCAGCTTTCGGCGGAGCACAGATACGCAGTATTTT; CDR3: CASSFRRSTDTQYF
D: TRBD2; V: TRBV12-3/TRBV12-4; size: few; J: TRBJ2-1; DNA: TGTGCCAGCAGTTTAAGTAGGACTAGCGGCTACAATGAGCAGTTCTTC; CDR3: CASSLSRTSGYNEQFF
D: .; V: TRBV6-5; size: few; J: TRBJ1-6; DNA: TGTGCCAGCAGTTATGTTGCAGACCCCTATAATTCACCCCTCCACTTT; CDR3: CASSYVADPYNSPLHF
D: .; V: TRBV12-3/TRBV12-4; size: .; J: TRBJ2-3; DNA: TGTGCCAGCAGTTACCGGCCGCGCGCAGATACGCAGTATTTT; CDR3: CASSYRPRADTQYF
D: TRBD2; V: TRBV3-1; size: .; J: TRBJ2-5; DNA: TGTGCCAGCAGCCTCGGGACTAGCGGGGGAGCTGAGACCCAGTACTTC; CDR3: CASSLGTSGGAETQYF
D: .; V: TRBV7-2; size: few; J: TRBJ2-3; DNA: TGTGCCAGCAGTTTACAGCAAGGGACGACAGATACGCAGTATTTT; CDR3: CASSLQQGTTDTQYF